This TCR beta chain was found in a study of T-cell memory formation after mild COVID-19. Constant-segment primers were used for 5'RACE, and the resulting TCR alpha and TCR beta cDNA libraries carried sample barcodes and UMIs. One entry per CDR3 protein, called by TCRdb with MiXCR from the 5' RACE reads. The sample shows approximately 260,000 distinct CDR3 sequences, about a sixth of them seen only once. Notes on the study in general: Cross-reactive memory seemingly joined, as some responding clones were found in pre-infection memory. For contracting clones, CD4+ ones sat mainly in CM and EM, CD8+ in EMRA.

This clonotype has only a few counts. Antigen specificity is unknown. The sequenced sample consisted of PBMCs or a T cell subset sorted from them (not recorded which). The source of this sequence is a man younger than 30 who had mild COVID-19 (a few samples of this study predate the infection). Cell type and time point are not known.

CDR3 DNA: TGTGCCAGCAGTTTATCATCGGGGAATAATCAGCCCCAGCATTTT. Translation gives CASSLSSGNNQPQHF. This chain links TRBV27 with TRBJ1-5; no firm D call. CDR1 and CDR2 from the germline V gene are MNHEY and SMNVEV (reference sequence). The length of the CDR3 is 15 residues. The ends were cut back, 0 bases at V and 4 bases at J, with 10 bases in the middle.